The sequence of this T cell receptor beta chain was determined in a study of T-cell reconstitution after alpha-beta-depleted transplantation in children. About this clonotype itself: It may be a read error: a sequence one base away is much more abundant.

The library targeted TCRbeta and was prepared with unique molecular identifiers. Using its own MiXCR run on the PCR reads, TCRdb lists one record per CDR3 protein. The sample contains around 200,000 distinct CDR3 sequences, over 5.5% of which appear only once. Per the germline V gene, CDR1 is LGHDT and CDR2 is YNNKEL (reference sequence). The CDR3 is made up of 14 amino acids. The specimen was PBMCs from the stem cell graft donor, collected from the stem cell graft. The source is a human donor who donated a stem cell graft to a child with Wiskott-Aldrich syndrome. This chain uses TRBV3-1 with TRBJ2-7; 9 bases are shared with TRBD2. The CDR3 DNA reads as TGTGCCAGCAGCCAAATTAGCGGGAGTTACGAGCTGTACTTC. This sequence encodes CASSQISGSYELYF.